These 12 T cell receptor beta chains were sequenced from one sample in a study of cytomegalovirus exposure and HLA in healthy donors. Use of 60 Vbeta and 13 Jbeta primers characterized the PCR. The protocol was immunoSEQ multiplex PCR, while the TCRdb copy is restricted to in-frame clones and leaves out a portion. The table lists some 90,000 clones, about three quarters of them singletons. Sequenced: PBMCs. These receptors all stem from a middle-aged man in good health and CMV-seronegative.

V is TRBV4-3 and J is TRBJ2-2; possible D gene TRBD1, 6 bases. This CDR3 is 15 amino acids long. Trimming removed 2 bases at V and 4 bases at J, with 11 bases between. The germline V gene has CDR1 LGHNA and CDR2 YSLEER. The CDR3 DNA follows: TGCGCCAGCAGCCAAACGGACAGACGCACCGGGGAGCTGTTTTTT. It encodes CASSQTDRRTGELFF.

This clone was seen just once. The chain has TRBV5-1 and TRBJ1-6; TRBD1 matches 7 bases. J gave up 4 bases and V 7 bases, and 5 bases lay outside the gene matches. Germline CDR1 SGHRS, CDR2 YFSETQ. This CDR3 spans 14 amino acids. The CDR3 sequence: CASATGVYNSPLHF. CDR3 in DNA: TGCGCCAGCGCTACAGGGGTGTATAATTCACCCCTCCACTTT.

J is TRBJ1-2 and V is TRBV27, with 8 nucleotides matching TRBD1. V gave up 3 bases and J gave up 3 bases; unmatched junction bases: 3. This CDR3 spans 14 amino acids. Germline lookup yields CDR1 MNHEY and CDR2 SMNVEV (reference sequence). The CDR3 coding sequence is TGTGCCAGCAGTTTTTCGACAGGGGACTATGGCTACACCTTC. This translates into CASSFSTGDYGYTF.

This chain connects TRBV12-5 to TRBJ1-5; 7 nucleotides agree with TRBD1. Germline V gene data show CDR1 as LGHNT and CDR2 as FRNRAP. The V and J ends lost 6 bases and 0 bases, in that order; junction bases with no gene match: 5. The CDR3 spans 15 residues. The CDR3 coding sequence is TGTGCTAGTGGCTGGGACAGAGGTAGCAATCAGCCCCAGCATTTT. This codes for CASGWDRGSNQPQHF. The full variable domain, completed using reference TRBV12-5 and TRBJ1-5, is DARVTQTPRHKVTEMGQEVTMRCQPILGHNTVFWYRQTMMQGLELLAYFRNRAPLDDSGMPKDRFSAEMPDATLATLKIQPSEPRDSAVYFCASGWDRGSNQPQHFGDGTRLSIL.

The chain joins TRBV7-9 to TRBJ2-7; D may be TRBD1 (5 bases). The CDR3 spans 15 residues. Germline V gene lookup returns CDR1 SEHNR and CDR2 FQNEAQ (reference sequence). Trimming took off 8 bases at V and 3 bases at J, with 20 bases between the two ends. In DNA form, the CDR3 reads TGTGCCAGCCAACCGGCCGGGCAGGGAAACTACGAGCAGTACTTC. This codes for CASQPAGQGNYEQYF.

Turning to this clone: At one of its ends the junction is not consistent with the germline gene, which may arise from a read error. The chain employs TRBV30 and TRBJ2-1, with D perhaps TRBD2 (6 bases). Germline V lookup: CDR1 GTSNPN, CDR2 SVGIG (reference sequence). This CDR3 spans 15 amino acids. The CDR3 sequence is CAGGAAGLSFNEQFF. DNA of the CDR3: TGTGCCGGAGGGGCAGCTGGACTGTCCTTCAATGAGCAGTTCTTC.

The chain joins TRBV6-1 to TRBJ2-1, with D possibly being TRBD1 (6 bases). V was shortened by 10 bases and J by 3 bases, with 13 bases between the two germline ends. CDR3 length: 13 residues. Germline-derived CDR1 and CDR2 are MNHNS and SASEGT. CDR3 nucleotide sequence: TGTGCCACCAAAAGGACAGTCTACAATGAGCAGTTCTTC. This codes for CATKRTVYNEQFF.

The chain employs TRBV10-3 and TRBJ2-3, with D maybe TRBD2 (7 bases). The CDR3 has 11 amino acids. Germline CDR1 and CDR2: ENHRY and SYGVKD. V dropped 3 bases and J dropped 12 bases, with 10 bases sitting between them. This CDR3 reads CAISERGAQYF. In DNA, the CDR3 is TGTGCCATCAGTGAACGGGGGGCCCAGTATTTT.

The chain is built from TRBV6-5 and TRBJ2-7; weak D call: TRBD1 (6 bases). Per germline, CDR1 MNHEY and CDR2 SVGAGI. The CDR3 spans 15 residues. The V and J ends lost 6 bases and 3 bases respectively, with 18 bases between them. For the CDR3, the DNA is TGTGCCAGCAGGAGCCTCCGGGACACATACTACGAGCAGTACTTC. This translates into CASRSLRDTYYEQYF.

The chain combines TRBV18 with TRBJ2-2; the D gene is possibly TRBD1 (5 bases). CDR1 and CDR2 from the germline V gene are KGHSH and LQKENI. CDR3 length: 15 amino acids. The V end was cut by 1 base, the J end by 1 base, with 7 bases between. CDR3: CASSPRQGNTGELFF. CDR3 nucleotides: TGTGCCAGCTCACCACGGCAGGGGAACACCGGGGAGCTGTTTTTT.

The chain recombines TRBV2 with TRBJ1-1, with a tentative D call TRBD1 (6 bases). Germline values: CDR1 SNHLY, CDR2 FYNNEI. Between the trimmed V and J ends, which lost 6 bases and 1 base, there was a span of 15 bases. CDR3 length: 15 residues. CDR3 amino acids: CASRITGQKNTEAFF. The CDR3 DNA reads as TGTGCCAGCAGAATAACCGGACAGAAGAACACTGAAGCTTTCTTT. The full variable domain, its missing parts supplied by reference TRBV2 and TRBJ1-1, is EPEVTQTPSHQVTQMGQEVILRCVPISNHLYFYWYRQILGQKVEFLVSFYNNEISEKSEIFDDQFSVERPDGSNFTLKIRSTKLEDSAMYFCASRITGQKNTEAFFGQGTRLTVV.

The rearrangement uses TRBV6-6 and TRBJ1-2; D is uncertain. Looked up from germline, CDR1 is MNHNY and CDR2 is SVGAGI (reference sequence). V was shortened by 0 bases and J by 4 bases, with 9 bases between the two germline ends. The CDR3 contains 14 residues. CDR3 coding DNA: TGTGCCAGCAGTTACTCTGACGGAGTCTATGGCTACACCTTC. Translation: CASSYSDGVYGYTF.